This TCR beta chain was captured in a study of memory CD8 T cells in hepatitis C reinfection. Overall study: Late/post reinfection sampling occurred 12 to 24 weeks after detected reinfection. Study results and caveats: Conclusions on public clonotypes and secondary clearance were not definitive with five or six donors.

In germline, CDR1 is SNHLY, CDR2 FYNNEI. CDR3 length equals 17 residues. Time point in this sample: late/post reinfection, 12 to 24 weeks after detection. No in vitro expansion preceded TCR sequencing of the sorted cells. Total naive CD8 T cells were sorted as viable CD3+ CD8+ CD45RO- cells from a couple of donors. Produced via immunoSEQ multiplex PCR; TCRdb's table is partial and in-frame only. The sample has about 50,000 clones; 89% are singletons. With respect to this clone: As yet, its antigen is unknown. At one boundary the junction diverges from the germline segment, which might be a read error.

The origin of this receptor is a man aged 18 to 35 with hepatitis C virus infection. The sequenced material came from naive CD8+ T cells sorted from blood. This chain joins TRBV2 and TRBJ2-7; tentatively, D is TRBD2 (6 bases). The CDR3 spells CASSPAGTTYLSVTADF. CDR3 bases: TGTGCCAGCAGCCCCGCGGGGACCACTTATTTATCCGTCACCGCTGACTTC.